In its sample, the clone carrying this T cell receptor beta chain was seen a few times. V was pared by 2 bases and J by 2 bases, with 7 bases between. The CDR3 covers 13 residues. Germline CDR1 reads GTSNPN; CDR2 reads SVGIG (reference sequence). The data originate from a study of CD8 T cells in Susac syndrome. Reverse transcription of about 0.5 to 1 ug RNA used random hexamers. TCRdb passed the immunoSEQ multiplex PCR reads through MiXCR, listing each CDR3 protein once. The sample lists around 170,000 distinct CDR3 sequences; 90% to 97% were seen once. Specimen: CD4+ T cells from PBMCs. The sequence was obtained from a human donor with Susac syndrome. V usage is TRBV30 and J usage is TRBJ1-5; D is uncertain. The CDR3 DNA is TGTGCCTGGAGTCATTCTGGCAATCAGCCCCAGCATTTT. Its translation: CAWSHSGNQPQHF.